This TCR beta chain was identified during a study of T cell changes during pregnancy in multiple sclerosis. V was shortened by 4 bases and J by 9 bases, with 13 bases between the two germline ends. CDR1 is SGHVS and CDR2 is FQNEAQ in the germline V gene. The CDR3 covers 13 residues. This clone was observed once. Only in-frame clones appear in the TCRdb table, and some are missing; sequencing was by immunoSEQ multiplex PCR. This table has tens of thousands of clones, around 92% appearing once. The chain combines TRBV7-8 with TRBJ2-1; D possibly corresponds to TRBD1 (7 bases). The sequence came from a female donor with multiple sclerosis, enrolled in a pregnancy study. The specimen was CD4+ T cells from peripheral blood mononuclear cells, collected in the second trimester of pregnancy. The CDR3 spells CASSYQGGREQFF. CDR3 coding DNA: TGTGCCAGCAGCTATCAGGGGGGCCGTGAGCAGTTCTTC.